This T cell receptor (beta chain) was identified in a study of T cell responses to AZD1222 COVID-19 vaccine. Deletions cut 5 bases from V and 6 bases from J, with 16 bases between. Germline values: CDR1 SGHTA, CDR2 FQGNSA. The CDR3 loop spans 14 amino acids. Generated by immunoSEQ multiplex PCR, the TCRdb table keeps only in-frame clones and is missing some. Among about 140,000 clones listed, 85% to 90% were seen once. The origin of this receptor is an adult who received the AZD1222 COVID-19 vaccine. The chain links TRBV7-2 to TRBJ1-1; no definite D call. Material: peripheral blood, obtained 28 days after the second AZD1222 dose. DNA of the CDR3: TGTGCCAGCAGCCCTATTGGTGGGAGAGCTGAAGCTTTCTTT. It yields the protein CASSPIGGRAEAFF.